This T cell receptor beta chain was sequenced for a study of blood T cell repertoires in COVID-19. Across the study: Sample material is recorded as cDNA or gDNA derived from T cells, B-cell-depleted T cells, or PBMCs.

Trimming took 6 bases from V and 1 from J; bases not matched to a gene: 6. Germline CDR1 and CDR2: MDHEN and SYDVKM. The CDR3 is 16 amino acids. Sequenced by immunoSEQ multiplex PCR; TCRdb stores in-frame clones only, minus some. The table lists 250,000 to 350,000 clones, approximately 84% of them singletons. The specimen was PBMCs or T cells enriched from blood (not recorded which). The TCR originated in a woman under 30 who had recovered from COVID-19. The rearrangement joins TRBV28 to TRBJ2-7; 13 bases agree with TRBD2. CDR3 region: CASRDPGLAGSYEQYF. The CDR3 coding sequence is TGTGCCAGCAGGGATCCGGGACTAGCGGGATCCTACGAGCAGTACTTC.